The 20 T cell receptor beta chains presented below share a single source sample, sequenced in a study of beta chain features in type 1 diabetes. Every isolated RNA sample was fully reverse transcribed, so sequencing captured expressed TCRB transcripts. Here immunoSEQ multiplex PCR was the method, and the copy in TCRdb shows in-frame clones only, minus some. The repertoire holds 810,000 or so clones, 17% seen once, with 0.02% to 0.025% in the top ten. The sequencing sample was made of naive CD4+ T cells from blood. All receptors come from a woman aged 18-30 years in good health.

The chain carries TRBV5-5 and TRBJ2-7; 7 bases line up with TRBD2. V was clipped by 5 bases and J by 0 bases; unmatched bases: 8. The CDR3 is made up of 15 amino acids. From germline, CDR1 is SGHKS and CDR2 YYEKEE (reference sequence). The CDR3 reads CASRRAGPSSYEQYF. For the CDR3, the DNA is TGTGCCAGCAGGCGAGCGGGGCCGAGCTCCTACGAGCAGTACTTC.

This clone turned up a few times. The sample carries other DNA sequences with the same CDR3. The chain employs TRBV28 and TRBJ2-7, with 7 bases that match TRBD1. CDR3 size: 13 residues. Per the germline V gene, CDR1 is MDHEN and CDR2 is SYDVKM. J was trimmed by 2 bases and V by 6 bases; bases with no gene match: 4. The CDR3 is CASRRTGPYEQYF. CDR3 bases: TGTGCCAGCAGGAGGACAGGTCCCTACGAGCAGTACTTC.

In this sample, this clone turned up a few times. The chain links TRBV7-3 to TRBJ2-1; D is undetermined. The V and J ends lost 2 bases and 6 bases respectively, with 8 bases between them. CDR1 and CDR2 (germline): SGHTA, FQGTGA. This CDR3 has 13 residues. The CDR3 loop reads CASSLFSFNEQFF. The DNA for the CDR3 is TGTGCCAGCAGCTTATTTTCATTCAATGAGCAGTTCTTC.

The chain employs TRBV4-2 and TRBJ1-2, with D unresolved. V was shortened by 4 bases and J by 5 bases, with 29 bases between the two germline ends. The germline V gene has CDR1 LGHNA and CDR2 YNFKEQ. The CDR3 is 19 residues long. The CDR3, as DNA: TGTGCCAGCAGCCCTCGTCAAGAATTCGACATCGAGAATTTGTATGGCTACACCTTC. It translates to CASSPRQEFDIENLYGYTF.

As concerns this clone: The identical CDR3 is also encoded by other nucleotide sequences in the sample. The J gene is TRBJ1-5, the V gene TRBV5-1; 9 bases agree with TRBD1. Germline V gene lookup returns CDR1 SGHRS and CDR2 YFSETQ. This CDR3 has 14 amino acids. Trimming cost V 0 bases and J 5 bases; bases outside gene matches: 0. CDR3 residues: CASSLGQGDQPQHF. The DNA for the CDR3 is TGCGCCAGCAGCTTGGGACAGGGGGATCAGCCCCAGCATTTT.

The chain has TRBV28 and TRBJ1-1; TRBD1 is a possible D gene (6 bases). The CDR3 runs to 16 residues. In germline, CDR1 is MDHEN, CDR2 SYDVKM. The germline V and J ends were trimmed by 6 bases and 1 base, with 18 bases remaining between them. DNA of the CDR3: TGTGCCAGCAGCTTCGGGGCCAGGGGTACGAACACTGAAGCTTTCTTT. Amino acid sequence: CASSFGARGTNTEAFF.

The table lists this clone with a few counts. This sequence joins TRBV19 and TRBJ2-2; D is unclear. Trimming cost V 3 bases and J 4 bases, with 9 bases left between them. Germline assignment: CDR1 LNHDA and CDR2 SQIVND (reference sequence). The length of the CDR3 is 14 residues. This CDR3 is CASSMRQFTGELFF. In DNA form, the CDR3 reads TGTGCCAGTAGTATGAGGCAGTTCACCGGGGAGCTGTTTTTT.

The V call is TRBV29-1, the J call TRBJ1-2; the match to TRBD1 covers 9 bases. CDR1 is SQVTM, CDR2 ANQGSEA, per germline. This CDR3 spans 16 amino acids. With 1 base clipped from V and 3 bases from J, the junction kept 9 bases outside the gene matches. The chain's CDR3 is CSVEGVDRGGDYGYTF. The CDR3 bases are TGCAGCGTTGAAGGAGTCGACAGGGGGGGTGACTATGGCTACACCTTC.

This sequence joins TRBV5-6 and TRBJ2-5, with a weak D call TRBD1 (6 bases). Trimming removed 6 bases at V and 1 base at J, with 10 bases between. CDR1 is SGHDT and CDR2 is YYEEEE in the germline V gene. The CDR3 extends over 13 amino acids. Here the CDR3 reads CASKVGAQETQYF. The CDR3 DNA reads TGTGCCAGCAAAGTGGGGGCCCAAGAGACCCAGTACTTC.

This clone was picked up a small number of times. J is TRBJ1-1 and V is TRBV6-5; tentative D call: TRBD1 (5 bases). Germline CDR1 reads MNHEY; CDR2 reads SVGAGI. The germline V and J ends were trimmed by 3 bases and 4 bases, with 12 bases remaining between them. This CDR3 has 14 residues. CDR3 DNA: TGTGCCAGCAGTTATCTGGTAGGGACCACTGAAGCTTTCTTT. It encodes CASSYLVGTTEAFF.

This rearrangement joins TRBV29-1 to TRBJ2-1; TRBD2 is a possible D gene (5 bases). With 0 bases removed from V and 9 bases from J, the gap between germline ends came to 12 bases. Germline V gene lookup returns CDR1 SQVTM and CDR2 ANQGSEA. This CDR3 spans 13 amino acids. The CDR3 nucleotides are TGCAGCGTTGAAGAAATCGGGATGGGTGAGCAGTTCTTC. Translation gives CSVEEIGMGEQFF.

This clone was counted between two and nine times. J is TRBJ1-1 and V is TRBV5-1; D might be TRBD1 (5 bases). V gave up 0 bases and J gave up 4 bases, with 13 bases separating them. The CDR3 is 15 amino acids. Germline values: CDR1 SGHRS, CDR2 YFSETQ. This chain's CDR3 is CASSLVGGTGTEAFF. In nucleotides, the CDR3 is TGCGCCAGCAGCTTGGTGGGTGGGACGGGCACTGAAGCTTTCTTT.

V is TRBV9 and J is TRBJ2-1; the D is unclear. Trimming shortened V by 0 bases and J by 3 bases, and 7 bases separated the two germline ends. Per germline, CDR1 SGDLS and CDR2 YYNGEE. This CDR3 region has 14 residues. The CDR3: CASSVVSVYNEQFF. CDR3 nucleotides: TGTGCCAGCAGCGTAGTTTCAGTCTACAATGAGCAGTTCTTC. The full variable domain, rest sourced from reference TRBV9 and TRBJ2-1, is DSGVTQTPKHLITATGQRVTLRCSPRSGDLSVYWYQQSLDQGLQFLIQYYNGEERAKGNILERFSAQQFPDLHSELNLSSLELGDSALYFCASSVVSVYNEQFFGPGTRLTVL.

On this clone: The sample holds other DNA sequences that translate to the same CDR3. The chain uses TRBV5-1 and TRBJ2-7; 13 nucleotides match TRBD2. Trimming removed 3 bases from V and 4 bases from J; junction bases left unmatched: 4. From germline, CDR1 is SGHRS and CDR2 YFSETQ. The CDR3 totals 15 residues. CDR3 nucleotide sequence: TGCGCCAGCAGCTCGGGGACTAGCGGGATTTACGAGCAGTACTTC. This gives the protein CASSSGTSGIYEQYF.

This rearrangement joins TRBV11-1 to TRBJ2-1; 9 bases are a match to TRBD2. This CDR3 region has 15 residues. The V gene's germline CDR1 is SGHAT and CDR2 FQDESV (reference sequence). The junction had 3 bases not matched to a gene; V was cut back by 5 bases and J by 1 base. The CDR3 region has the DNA TGTGCCAGCAGCCAGACTAGCGGTTCCTACAATGAGCAGTTCTTC. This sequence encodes CASSQTSGSYNEQFF.

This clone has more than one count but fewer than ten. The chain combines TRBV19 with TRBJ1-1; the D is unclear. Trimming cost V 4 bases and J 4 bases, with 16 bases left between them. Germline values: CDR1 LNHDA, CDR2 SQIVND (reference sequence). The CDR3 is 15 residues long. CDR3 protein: CASSTGGRWGTEAFF. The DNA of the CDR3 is TGTGCCAGTAGTACCGGAGGGAGGTGGGGCACTGAAGCTTTCTTT.

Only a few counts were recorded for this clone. For the CDR3, the DNA is TGTGCCAGCAGCTTAGAGTTGGGTGGCTACGAGCAGTACTTC. It yields the protein CASSLELGGYEQYF. J is TRBJ2-7 and V is TRBV7-2; D not resolved. V lost 1 base and J 3 bases, leaving 10 bases between the germline ends. The CDR3 spans 14 residues. CDR1 SGHTA and CDR2 FQGNSA come from the germline V gene.

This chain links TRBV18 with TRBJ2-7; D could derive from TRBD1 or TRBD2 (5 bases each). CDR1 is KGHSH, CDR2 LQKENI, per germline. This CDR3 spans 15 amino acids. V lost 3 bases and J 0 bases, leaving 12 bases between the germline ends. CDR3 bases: TGTGCCAGCTCACCCCGGGGCGCCACCTCCTACGAGCAGTACTTC. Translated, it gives CASSPRGATSYEQYF.

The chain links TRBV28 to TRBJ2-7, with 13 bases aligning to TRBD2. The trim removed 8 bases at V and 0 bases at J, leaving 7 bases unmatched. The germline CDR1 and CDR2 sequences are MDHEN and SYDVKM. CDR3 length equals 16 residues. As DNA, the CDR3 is TGTGCCAGCGGTGAGACTAGCGGGAGGTCCTCCTACGAGCAGTACTTC. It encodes CASGETSGRSSYEQYF.

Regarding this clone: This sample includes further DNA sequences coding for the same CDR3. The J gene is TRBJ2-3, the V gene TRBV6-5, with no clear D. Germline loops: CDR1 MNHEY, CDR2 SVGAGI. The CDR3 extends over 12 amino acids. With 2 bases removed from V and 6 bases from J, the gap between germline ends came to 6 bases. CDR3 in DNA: TGTGCCAGCAGTTACGCCGGGGATACGCAGTATTTT. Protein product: CASSYAGDTQYF.